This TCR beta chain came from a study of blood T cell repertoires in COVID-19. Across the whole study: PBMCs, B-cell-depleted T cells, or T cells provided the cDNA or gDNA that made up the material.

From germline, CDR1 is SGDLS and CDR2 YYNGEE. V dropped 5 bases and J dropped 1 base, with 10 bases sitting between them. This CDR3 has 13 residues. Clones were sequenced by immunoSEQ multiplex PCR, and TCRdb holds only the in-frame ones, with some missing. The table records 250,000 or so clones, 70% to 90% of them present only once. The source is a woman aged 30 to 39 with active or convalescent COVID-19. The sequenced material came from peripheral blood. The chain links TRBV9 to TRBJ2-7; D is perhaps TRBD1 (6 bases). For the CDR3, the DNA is TGTGCCAGCAGTCCTCAGGGGTCCTACGAGCAGTACTTC. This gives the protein CASSPQGSYEQYF. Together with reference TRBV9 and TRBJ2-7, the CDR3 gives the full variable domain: DSGVTQTPKHLITATGQRVTLRCSPRSGDLSVYWYQQSLDQGLQFLIQYYNGEERAKGNILERFSAQQFPDLHSELNLSSLELGDSALYFCASSPQGSYEQYFGPGTRLTVT.